This T cell receptor beta chain was recovered during a study of blood T cell repertoires in COVID-19. Clones were read by immunoSEQ multiplex PCR, and TCRdb kept only the in-frame ones, dropping some. The sample has 250,000 or so clones, more than 75% seen once; the top ten hold more than 6.5%. This CDR3 spans 13 amino acids. Germline V CDR1 and CDR2: SGDLS, YYNGEE. V lost 0 bases and J lost 4, with 7 bases in between. The sequenced sample was PBMCs or T cells enriched from blood (not recorded which). The V call is TRBV9, the J call TRBJ1-1; D gene uncertain. The receptor was derived from a woman aged 45 to 65 who had been exposed to COVID-19. Written as DNA, the CDR3 is TGTGCCAGCAGCGTAGCCCACGGCACTGAAGCTTTCTTT. Translated, it gives CASSVAHGTEAFF.